What follows is one TCR beta chain and its context. The antigen is undetermined. These data originate in a study of cytomegalovirus exposure and HLA in healthy donors. Study-level points and caveats: Association of approximately 16,000 TCR beta sequences with HLA alleles was found at 0.05 false discovery rate in a later analysis.

The PCR ran on 60 Vbeta and 13 Jbeta primers. Sequenced by immunoSEQ multiplex PCR; TCRdb stores in-frame clones only, minus some. The table shows around 150,000 clones, with around three quarters occurring only once. The CDR3 sequence is 14 residues long. The V gene's germline CDR1 is WSHSY and CDR2 SAAADI. Trimming took 2 bases from V and 4 from J; bases not matched to a gene: 4. What was sequenced was PBMCs. The clonotype originates from a woman aged 40 to 50 in good health and CMV-seronegative. V usage is TRBV10-2 and J usage is TRBJ1-2; the match to TRBD1 covers 7 bases. The CDR3 loop is CASSEAGTAYGYTF. The CDR3 bases are TGCGCCAGCAGTGAGGCCGGGACAGCCTATGGCTACACCTTC.